Described below is a single T cell receptor beta chain sequence and its context. The cohort comprised adults aged roughly 18 to 95 years residing in approximately 25 US areas. The sample originates from a study of blood T cell repertoires in COVID-19. For the study at large: Samples came from the United States, Italy and Spain, spanning acute and convalescent COVID-19.

Method: immunoSEQ multiplex PCR; TCRdb's copy keeps in-frame clones and lacks some. The sample includes 490,000 or so clones, roughly nine tenths of them seen just once. The source material was PBMCs or T cells enriched from blood (not recorded which). The receptor's source is a woman in her sixties who had recovered from COVID-19.

This CDR3 reads CASSGTGLIRAGELFF. As DNA, the CDR3 is TGTGCCAGCAGCGGGACAGGGCTTATTCGGGCCGGGGAGCTGTTTTTT. The V gene is TRBV2, the J gene TRBJ2-2; TRBD1 matches at 9 bases. Germline CDR1 reads SNHLY; CDR2 reads FYNNEI. The J segment lost 6 bases and the V segment lost 6 bases, leaving 11 bases of the junction unmatched. This CDR3 comprises 16 residues.